The rows below give T cell receptor beta chains drawn from one sample of a study of blood T cell repertoires in COVID-19. Clones were read by immunoSEQ multiplex PCR, and TCRdb kept only the in-frame ones, dropping some. The data show some 390,000 clones, around 91% seen once. Sequencing was performed on peripheral blood. Every receptor here comes from a woman aged 40 to 49 with COVID-19, enrolled during active disease. The CDR3 runs from the conserved cysteine through the conserved F or W. The D gene is left open where the match is weak. Where a row states a size, it is once, few, many or the class of an expanded clone; other rows omit it.

clone_size j_call d_call v_call cdr3_length cdr3_nt cdr3_aa
NA TRBJ2-7 TRBD1 TRBV4-3 16 TGCGCCAGCAGCCAAGGCCCGACAGGGGGGGACTACGAGCAGTACTTC CASSQGPTGGDYEQYF
few TRBJ1-4 TRBD1 TRBV5-1 20 TGCGCCAGCAGCTTGGCCGTCAGCCGACAGGGCGTTCCAACTAATGAAAAACTGTTTTTT CASSLAVSRQGVPTNEKLFF
NA TRBJ1-1 NA TRBV28 16 TGTGCCAGCAGTTTACTCCCGGGGAACCCCGTCACTGAAGCTTTCTTT CASSLLPGNPVTEAFF
NA TRBJ1-1 NA TRBV14 14 TGTGCCAGCAGCCAAGGAGGAGCGAACACTGAAGCTTTCTTT CASSQGGANTEAFF
once TRBJ1-4 NA TRBV20-1 13 TGCAGTGCTAGTATAATCCTCGGGGAAAAACTGTTTTTT CSASIILGEKLFF
NA TRBJ1-5 NA TRBV30 14 TGTGCCTGGAGGGTCGGGGGGCTTGATCAGCCCCAGCATTTT CAWRVGGLDQPQHF
NA TRBJ2-7 NA TRBV29-1 14 TGCAGCGTTGGGAGCAGGAGGAGCTCCTACGAGCAGTACTTC CSVGSRRSSYEQYF
NA TRBJ2-4 NA TRBV19 12 TGTGCCAGTAGTTCTCGAGGGTCGGGCCCAAACTTC CASSSRGSGPNF
NA TRBJ1-3 NA TRBV7-2 16 TGTGCCAGCAGCTTTGGGGGCTCCGGCCACGGAAACACCATATATTTT CASSFGGSGHGNTIYF
NA TRBJ1-6 NA TRBV27 13 TGTGCCAGTTGGGGGGGGATTAATTCACCCCTCCACTTT CASWGGINSPLHF
NA TRBJ1-2 NA TRBV9 14 TGTGCCAGCAGCGTAGGATCAGGGTTCTATGGCTACACCTTC CASSVGSGFYGYTF
NA TRBJ1-4 TRBD1 TRBV7-2 14 TGTGCCAGCAGTCGACAGGGGGCGGGGGAAAAACTGTTTTTT CASSRQGAGEKLFF
NA TRBJ1-2 TRBD1 TRBV5-1 14 TGCGCCAGCAGCGTGGACAGGCTTTCGGATGGCTACACCTTC CASSVDRLSDGYTF
NA TRBJ2-2 NA TRBV28 17 TGTGCCAGCAGTTTCCCATTCGGCAGGGGGGACACCGGGGAGCTGTTTTTT CASSFPFGRGDTGELFF
NA TRBJ1-6 NA TRBV7-2 15 TGTGCCAGCAGCTCCCGGGACTCGTCCTATTCACCCCTCCACTTT CASSSRDSSYSPLHF